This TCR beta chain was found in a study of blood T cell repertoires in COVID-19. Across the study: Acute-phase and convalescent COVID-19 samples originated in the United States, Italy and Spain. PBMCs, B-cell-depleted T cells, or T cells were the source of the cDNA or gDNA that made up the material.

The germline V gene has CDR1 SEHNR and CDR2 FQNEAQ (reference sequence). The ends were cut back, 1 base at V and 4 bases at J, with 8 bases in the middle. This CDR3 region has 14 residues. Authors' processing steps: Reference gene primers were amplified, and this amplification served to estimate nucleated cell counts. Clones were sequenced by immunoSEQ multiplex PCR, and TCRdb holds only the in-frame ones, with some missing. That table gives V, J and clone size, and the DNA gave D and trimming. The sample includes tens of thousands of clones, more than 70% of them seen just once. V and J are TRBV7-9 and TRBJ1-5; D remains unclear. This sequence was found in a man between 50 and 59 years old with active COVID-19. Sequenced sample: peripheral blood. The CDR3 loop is CASSLGSWNQPQHF. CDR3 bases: TGTGCCAGCAGCTTAGGCAGTTGGAATCAGCCCCAGCATTTT.